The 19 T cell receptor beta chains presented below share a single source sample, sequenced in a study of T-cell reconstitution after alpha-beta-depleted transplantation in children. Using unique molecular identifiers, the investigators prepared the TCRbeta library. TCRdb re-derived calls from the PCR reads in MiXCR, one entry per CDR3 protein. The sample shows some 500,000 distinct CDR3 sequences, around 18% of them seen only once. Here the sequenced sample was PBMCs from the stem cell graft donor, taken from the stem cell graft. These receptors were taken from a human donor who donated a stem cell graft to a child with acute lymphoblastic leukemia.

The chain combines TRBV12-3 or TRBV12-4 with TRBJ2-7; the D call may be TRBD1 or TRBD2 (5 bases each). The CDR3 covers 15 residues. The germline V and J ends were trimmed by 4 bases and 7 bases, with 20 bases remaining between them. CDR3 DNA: TGTGCCAGCAGTTATTGGGACGGCGGCGAGATTGAGCAGTACTTC. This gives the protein CASSYWDGGEIEQYF.

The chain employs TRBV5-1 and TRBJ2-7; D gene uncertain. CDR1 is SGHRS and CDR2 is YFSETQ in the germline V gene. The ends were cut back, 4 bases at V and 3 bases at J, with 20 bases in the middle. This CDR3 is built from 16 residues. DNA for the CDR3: TGCGCCAGCAGCCCCGGTGTGAGGAATCCGGACTACGAGCAGTACTTC. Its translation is CASSPGVRNPDYEQYF. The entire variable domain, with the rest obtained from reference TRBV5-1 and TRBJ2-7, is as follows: KAGVTQTPRYLIKTRGQQVTLSCSPISGHRSVSWYQQTPGQGLQFLFEYFSETQRNKGNFPGRFSGRQFSNSRSEMNVSTLELGDSALYLCASSPGVRNPDYEQYFGPGTRLTVT.

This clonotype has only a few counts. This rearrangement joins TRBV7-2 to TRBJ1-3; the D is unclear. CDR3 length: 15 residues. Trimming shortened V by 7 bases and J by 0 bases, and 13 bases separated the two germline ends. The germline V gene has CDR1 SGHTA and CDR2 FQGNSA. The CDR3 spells CASTFGFTSGNTIYF. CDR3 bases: TGTGCCAGCACCTTCGGATTTACCTCTGGAAACACCATATATTTT.

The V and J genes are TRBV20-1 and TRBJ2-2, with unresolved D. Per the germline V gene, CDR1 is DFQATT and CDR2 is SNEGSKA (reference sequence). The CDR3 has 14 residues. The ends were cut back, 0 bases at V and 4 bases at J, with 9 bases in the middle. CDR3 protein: CSARDTMVTGELFF. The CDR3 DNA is TGCAGTGCTAGAGATACGATGGTCACCGGGGAGCTGTTTTTT.

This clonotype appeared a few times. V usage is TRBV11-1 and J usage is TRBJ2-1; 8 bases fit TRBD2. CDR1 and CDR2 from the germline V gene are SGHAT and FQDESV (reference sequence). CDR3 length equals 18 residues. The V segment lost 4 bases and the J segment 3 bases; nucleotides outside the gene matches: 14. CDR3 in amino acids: CASSSSRTSHPYYNEQFF. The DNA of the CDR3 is TGTGCCAGCAGCTCCTCGCGGACTAGCCATCCATACTACAATGAGCAGTTCTTC.

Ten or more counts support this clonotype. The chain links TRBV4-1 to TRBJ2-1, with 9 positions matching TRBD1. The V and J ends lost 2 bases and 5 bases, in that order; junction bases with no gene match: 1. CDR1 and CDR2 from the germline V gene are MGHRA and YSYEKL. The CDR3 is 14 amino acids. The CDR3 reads CASSQRTGDNEQFF. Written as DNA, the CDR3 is TGCGCCAGCAGCCAAAGGACAGGGGACAATGAGCAGTTCTTC.

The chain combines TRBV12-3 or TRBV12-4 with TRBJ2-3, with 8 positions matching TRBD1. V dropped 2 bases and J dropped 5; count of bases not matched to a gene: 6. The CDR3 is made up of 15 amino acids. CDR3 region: CASSLRRGPRDTQYF. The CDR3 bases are TGTGCCAGCAGTTTACGCAGGGGGCCCCGAGATACGCAGTATTTT.

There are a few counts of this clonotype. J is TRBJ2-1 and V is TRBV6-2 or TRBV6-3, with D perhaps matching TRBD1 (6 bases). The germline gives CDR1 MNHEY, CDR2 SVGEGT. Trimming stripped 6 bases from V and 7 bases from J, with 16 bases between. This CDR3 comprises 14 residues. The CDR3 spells CASSLLGRGNEQFF. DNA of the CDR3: TGTGCCAGCAGCCTGCTTGGTAGGGGGAATGAGCAGTTCTTC.

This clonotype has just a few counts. Here the CDR3 reads CASSSFTEQYF. DNA for the CDR3: TGTGCCAGCAGTTCCTTCACGGAGCAGTACTTC. The rearrangement uses TRBV28 and TRBJ2-7, with D unclear. CDR3 length: 11 residues. Germline V gene data show CDR1 as MDHEN and CDR2 as SYDVKM. The ends were cut back, 4 bases at V and 7 bases at J, with 8 bases in the middle. Variable domain in full (rest from reference TRBV28 and TRBJ2-7): DVKVTQSSRYLVKRTGEKVFLECVQDMDHENMFWYRQDPGLGLRLIYFSYDVKMKEKGDIPEGYSVSREKKERFSLILESASTNQTSMYLCASSSFTEQYFGPGTRLTVT.

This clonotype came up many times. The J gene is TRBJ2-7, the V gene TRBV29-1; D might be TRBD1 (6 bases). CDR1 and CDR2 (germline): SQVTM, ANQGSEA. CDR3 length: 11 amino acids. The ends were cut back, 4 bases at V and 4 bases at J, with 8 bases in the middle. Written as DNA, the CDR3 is TGCAGCGTTGGAAGGGGGTACGAGCAGTACTTC. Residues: CSVGRGYEQYF.

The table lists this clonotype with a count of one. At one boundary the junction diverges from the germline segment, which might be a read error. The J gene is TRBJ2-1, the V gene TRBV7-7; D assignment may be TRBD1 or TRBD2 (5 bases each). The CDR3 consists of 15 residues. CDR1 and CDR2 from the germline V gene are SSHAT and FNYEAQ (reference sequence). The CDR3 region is CSSSFGTTGRNEQFF. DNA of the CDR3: TGTTCCAGCAGCTTCGGGACCACGGGTCGGAATGAGCAGTTCTTC.

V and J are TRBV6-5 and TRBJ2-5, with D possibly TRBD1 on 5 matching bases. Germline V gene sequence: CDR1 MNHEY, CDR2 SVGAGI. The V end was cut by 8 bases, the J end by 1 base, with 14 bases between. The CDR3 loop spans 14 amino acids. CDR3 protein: CASLTTGSQETQYF. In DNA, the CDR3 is TGTGCCAGCCTTACTACAGGTTCCCAAGAGACCCAGTACTTC.

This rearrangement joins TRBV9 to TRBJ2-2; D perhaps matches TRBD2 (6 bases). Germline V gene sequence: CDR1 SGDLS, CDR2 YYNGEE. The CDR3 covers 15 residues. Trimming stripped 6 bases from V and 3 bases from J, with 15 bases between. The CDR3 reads CASNEGTSHTGELFF. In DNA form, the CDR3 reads TGTGCCAGCAATGAGGGGACTTCCCACACCGGGGAGCTGTTTTTT.

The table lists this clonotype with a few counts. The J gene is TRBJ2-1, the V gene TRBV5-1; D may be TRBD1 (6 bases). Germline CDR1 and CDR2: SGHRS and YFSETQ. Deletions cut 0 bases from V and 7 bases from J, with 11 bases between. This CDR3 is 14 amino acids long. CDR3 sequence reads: CASSLGTARNEQFF. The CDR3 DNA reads TGCGCCAGCAGCTTGGGGACAGCGCGAAATGAGCAGTTCTTC.

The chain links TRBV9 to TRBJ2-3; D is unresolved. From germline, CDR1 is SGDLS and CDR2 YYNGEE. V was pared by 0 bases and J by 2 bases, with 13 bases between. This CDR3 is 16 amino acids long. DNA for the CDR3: TGTGCCAGCAGCGTAGATTCACGGCCCGACACAGATACGCAGTATTTT. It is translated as CASSVDSRPDTDTQYF.

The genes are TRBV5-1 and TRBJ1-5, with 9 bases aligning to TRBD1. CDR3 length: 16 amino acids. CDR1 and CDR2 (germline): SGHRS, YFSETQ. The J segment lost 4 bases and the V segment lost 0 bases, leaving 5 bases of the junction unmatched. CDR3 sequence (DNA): TGCGCCAGCAGCTTGGCCTCCGGGACAGGGAATCAGCCCCAGCATTTT. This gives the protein CASSLASGTGNQPQHF.

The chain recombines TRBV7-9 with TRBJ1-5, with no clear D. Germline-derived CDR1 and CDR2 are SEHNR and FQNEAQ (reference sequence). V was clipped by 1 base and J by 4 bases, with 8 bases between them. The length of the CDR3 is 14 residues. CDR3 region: CASSLGSENQPQHF. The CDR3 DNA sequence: TGTGCCAGCAGCTTAGGAAGCGAGAATCAGCCCCAGCATTTT.

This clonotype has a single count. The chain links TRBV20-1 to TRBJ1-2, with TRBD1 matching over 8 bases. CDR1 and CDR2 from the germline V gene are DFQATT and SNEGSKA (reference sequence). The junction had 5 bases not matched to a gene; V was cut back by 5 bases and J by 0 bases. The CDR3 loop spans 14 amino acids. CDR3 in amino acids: CSAWGQDPNYGYTF. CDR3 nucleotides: TGCAGTGCTTGGGGACAGGACCCTAACTATGGCTACACCTTC.

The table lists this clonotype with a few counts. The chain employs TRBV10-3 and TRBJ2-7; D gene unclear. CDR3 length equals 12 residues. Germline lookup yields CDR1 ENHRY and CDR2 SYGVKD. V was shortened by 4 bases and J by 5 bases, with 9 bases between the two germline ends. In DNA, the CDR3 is TGTGCCATCAGTGTCGTTGGGGACGAGCAGTACTTC. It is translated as CAISVVGDEQYF.